The sequence of this T cell receptor beta chain was determined in a study of immune evolution from preneoplasia to lung adenocarcinoma. Study-wide context: HLA loss of heterozygosity: under 7.5% AIS, about 15% MIA, about 32% ADC, none AAH.

Premalignant or tumor cells were enriched by macro-dissection after pathologic assessment. V dropped 5 bases and J dropped 6 bases, with 5 bases sitting between them. CDR1 is LNHDA, CDR2 SQIVND, per germline (reference sequence). The CDR3 covers 11 residues. Notes on the study in general: Top clone frequencies peaked in normal lung, apparently declining through invasive adenocarcinoma.

Sequencing used immunoSEQ multiplex PCR; TCRdb keeps in-frame clones, though not all of them. The sample lists roughly 11,000 clones, around 78% occurring once. Note on this clone: As yet, its antigen is unknown.

The TCR was taken from a person aged 60-80 years with lung adenocarcinoma. The genes are TRBV19 and TRBJ2-1; D call uncertain. Sample: FFPE minimally invasive lung adenocarcinoma tissue. The CDR3 reads CASSGSNEQFF. The CDR3 DNA follows: TGTGCCAGTAGTGGATCCAATGAGCAGTTCTTC.